These 3 T cell receptor beta chains came from one sample sequenced in a study of blood T cell repertoires in COVID-19. Method: immunoSEQ multiplex PCR; TCRdb's copy keeps in-frame clones and lacks some. This table has 200,000 to 250,000 clones, about 83% appearing once. The sample was PBMCs or T cells enriched from blood (not recorded which). Every receptor here comes from a woman in her thirties or forties who had recovered from COVID-19.

This chain's CDR3 is CASSLGRRETQYF. Written as DNA, the CDR3 is TGCGCCAGCAGCTTGGGGCGCAGGGAGACCCAGTACTTC. This chain connects TRBV5-1 to TRBJ2-5; D is ambiguous. V was cut by 0 bases and J by 5 bases, with 8 bases left in between. Germline V gene lookup returns CDR1 SGHRS and CDR2 YFSETQ. The CDR3 is 13 amino acids.

This clone was recorded at least ten times. The CDR3 sequence is CASSFMSRQPQHF. DNA for the CDR3: TGTGCCAGCAGTTTTATGAGTAGACAGCCCCAGCATTTT. V and J are TRBV28 and TRBJ1-5, with D unresolved. Germline V CDR1 and CDR2: MDHEN, SYDVKM. Trimming took off 3 bases at V and 7 bases at J, with 10 bases between the two ends. The CDR3 length is 13 residues.

The chain links TRBV19 to TRBJ2-1, with a possible D match to TRBD2 (6 bases). The V gene's germline CDR1 is LNHDA and CDR2 SQIVND (reference sequence). The CDR3 totals 16 residues. V lost 2 bases to trimming and J lost 8 bases, with 19 bases between them. This chain's CDR3 is CASSIRRSSAGHEQFF. The CDR3 DNA is TGTGCCAGTAGTATACGTAGGTCTAGCGCTGGCCATGAGCAGTTCTTC. Variable domain in full (rest from reference TRBV19 and TRBJ2-1): DGGITQSPKYLFRKEGQNVTLSCEQNLNHDAMYWYRQDPGQGLRLIYYSQIVNDFQKGDIAEGYSVSREKKESFPLTVTSAQKNPTAFYLCASSIRRSSAGHEQFFGPGTRLTVL.